The 2 T cell receptor beta chains below all came from one sample that was sequenced in a study of patients and donors after allogeneic stem cell transplantation (dated by TCRdb to the early 2020s). Libraries were constructed by RT-PCR. TCRdb names NextSeq 550 as the instrument used. The raw public data were reprocessed by TCRdb itself: fastp quality trimming at Q25, MiXCR clonotype calling, in-frame beta chains only. For every CDR3 protein sequence, its rows merge into one entry that carries the most common genes and DNA. This sample gives around 240,000 distinct CDR3 sequences in total; roughly 15% of them show up just once. The ten largest account for 11% of the sample. Sample: blood, either unsorted or a sorted T cell fraction (not recorded which). These receptors all stem from a human donor who was either an allogeneic HSCT recipient or a stem cell or donor lymphocyte infusion donor (not recorded which). It is not recorded whose cells these are; they may come from a transplant donor.

The chain links TRBV20-1 to TRBJ2-7; 9 bases agree with TRBD2. Germline assignment: CDR1 DFQATT and CDR2 SNEGSKA (reference sequence). The CDR3 sequence is 13 residues long. The ends lost 8 bases at V and 5 bases at J; junction bases unmatched: 10. The CDR3 spells CSKYLAGENEQYF. CDR3 DNA sequence: TGCAGTAAATATTTAGCGGGGGAGAACGAGCAGTACTTC.

The chain joins TRBV11-2 to TRBJ2-3; TRBD2 matches at 7 bases. Germline CDR1 reads SGHAT; CDR2 reads FQNNGV. The CDR3 totals 16 residues. The ends lost 3 bases at V and 0 bases at J; junction bases unmatched: 6. The CDR3 coding sequence is TGTGCCAGCAGCTTGGTCGGGCGGGGGAGCACAGATACGCAGTATTTT. Translation: CASSLVGRGSTDTQYF.